This T cell receptor beta chain was obtained from a study of cytomegalovirus exposure and HLA in healthy donors. J was trimmed by 0 bases and V by 5 bases; bases with no gene match: 9. In germline, CDR1 is SGHTA, CDR2 FQGTGA. The CDR3 has 19 amino acids. Profiled with immunoSEQ multiplex PCR; TCRdb holds only in-frame clones, not every one. The repertoire holds approximately 270,000 clones, with 90% as singletons. The rearrangement links TRBV7-3 to TRBJ2-1; 14 positions match TRBD2. What was sequenced was PBMCs. The sequence derives from a woman in her late teens or twenties in good health and CMV-seronegative. The CDR3 region has the DNA TGTGCCAGCAGCCTGACTAGCGGGGGGGCTACCTTCTCCTACAATGAGCAGTTCTTC. It codes for CASSLTSGGATFSYNEQFF.